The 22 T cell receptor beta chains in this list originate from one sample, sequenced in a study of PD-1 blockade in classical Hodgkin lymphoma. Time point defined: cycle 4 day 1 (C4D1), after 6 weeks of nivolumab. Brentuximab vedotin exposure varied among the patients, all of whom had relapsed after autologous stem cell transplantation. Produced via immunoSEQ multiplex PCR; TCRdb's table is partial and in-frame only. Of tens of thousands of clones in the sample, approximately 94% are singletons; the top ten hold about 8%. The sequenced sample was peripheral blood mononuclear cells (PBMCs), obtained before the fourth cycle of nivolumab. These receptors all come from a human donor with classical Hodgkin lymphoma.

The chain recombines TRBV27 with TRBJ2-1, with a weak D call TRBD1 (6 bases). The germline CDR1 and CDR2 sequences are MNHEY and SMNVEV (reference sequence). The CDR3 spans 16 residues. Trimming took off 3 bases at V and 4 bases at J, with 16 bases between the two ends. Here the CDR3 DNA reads TGTGCCAGCAGTTTGCCTCTAGGGGGTAGGTACAATGAGCAGTTCTTC. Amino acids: CASSLPLGGRYNEQFF.

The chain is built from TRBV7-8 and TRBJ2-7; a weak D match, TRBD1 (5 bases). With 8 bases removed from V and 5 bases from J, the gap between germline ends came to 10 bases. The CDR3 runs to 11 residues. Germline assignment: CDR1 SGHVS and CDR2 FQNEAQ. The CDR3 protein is CASSSRDEQYF. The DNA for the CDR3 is TGTGCCAGCTCCTCCAGGGACGAGCAGTACTTC.

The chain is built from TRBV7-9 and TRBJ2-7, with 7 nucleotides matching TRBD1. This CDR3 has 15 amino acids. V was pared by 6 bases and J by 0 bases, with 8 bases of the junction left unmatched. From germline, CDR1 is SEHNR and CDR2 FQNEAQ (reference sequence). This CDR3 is CASSSRQGGSYEQYF. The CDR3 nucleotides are TGTGCCAGCAGTTCACGACAGGGTGGCTCCTACGAGCAGTACTTC.

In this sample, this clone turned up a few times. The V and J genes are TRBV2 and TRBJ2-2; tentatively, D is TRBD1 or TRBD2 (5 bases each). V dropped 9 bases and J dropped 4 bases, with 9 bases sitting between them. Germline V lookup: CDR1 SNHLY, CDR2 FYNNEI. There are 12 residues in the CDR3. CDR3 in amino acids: CARGTPTGELFF. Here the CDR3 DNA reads TGTGCCAGGGGGACCCCCACCGGGGAGCTGTTTTTT.

This CDR3 reads CASIQGRRDYGYTF. For the CDR3, the DNA is TGTGCCAGCATTCAAGGGAGGCGTGACTATGGCTACACCTTC. V gene TRBV28 combines with J gene TRBJ1-2, with D unclear. This CDR3 region has 14 residues. The V gene lost 7 bases and the J gene lost 3 bases, with 15 bases spanning the gap. Germline lookup yields CDR1 MDHEN and CDR2 SYDVKM.

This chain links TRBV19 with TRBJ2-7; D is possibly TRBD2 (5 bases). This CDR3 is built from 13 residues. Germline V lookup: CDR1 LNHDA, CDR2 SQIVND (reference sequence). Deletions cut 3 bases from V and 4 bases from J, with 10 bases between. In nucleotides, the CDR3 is TGTGCCAGTAGTATGGGAGTAGGGTACGAGCAGTACTTC. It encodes CASSMGVGYEQYF.

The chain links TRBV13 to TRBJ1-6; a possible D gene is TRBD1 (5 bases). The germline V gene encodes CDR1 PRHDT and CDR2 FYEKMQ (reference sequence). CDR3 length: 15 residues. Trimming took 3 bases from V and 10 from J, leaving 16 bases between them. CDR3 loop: CASSFYRRWNSPLHF. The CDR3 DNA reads TGTGCCAGCAGCTTTTACAGGAGGTGGAACTCACCCCTCCACTTT.

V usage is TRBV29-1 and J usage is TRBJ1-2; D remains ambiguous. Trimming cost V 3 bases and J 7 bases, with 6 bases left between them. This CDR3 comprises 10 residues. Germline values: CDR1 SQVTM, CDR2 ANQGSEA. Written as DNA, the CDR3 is TGCAGCGTTGACTCTCGTGGCTACACCTTC. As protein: CSVDSRGYTF.

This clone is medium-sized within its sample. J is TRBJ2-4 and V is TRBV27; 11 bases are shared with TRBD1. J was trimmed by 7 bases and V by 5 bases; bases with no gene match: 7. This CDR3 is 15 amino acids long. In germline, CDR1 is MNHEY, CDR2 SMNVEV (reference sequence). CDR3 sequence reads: CASSPHRTGGNIQYF. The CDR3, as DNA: TGTGCCAGCAGTCCCCATCGGACAGGGGGCAACATTCAGTACTTC.

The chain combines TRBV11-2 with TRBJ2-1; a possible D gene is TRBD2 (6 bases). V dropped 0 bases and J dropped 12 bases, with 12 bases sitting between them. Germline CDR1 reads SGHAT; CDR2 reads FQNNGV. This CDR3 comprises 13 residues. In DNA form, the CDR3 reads TGTGCCAGCAGCTTAGACCGTCTGGGGGGGCAGTTCTTC. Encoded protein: CASSLDRLGGQFF. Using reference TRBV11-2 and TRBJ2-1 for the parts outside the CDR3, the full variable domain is EAGVAQSPRYKIIEKRQSVAFWCNPISGHATLYWYQQILGQGPKLLIQFQNNGVVDDSQLPKDRFSAERLKGVDSTLKIQPAKLEDSAVYLCASSLDRLGGQFFGPGTRLTVL.

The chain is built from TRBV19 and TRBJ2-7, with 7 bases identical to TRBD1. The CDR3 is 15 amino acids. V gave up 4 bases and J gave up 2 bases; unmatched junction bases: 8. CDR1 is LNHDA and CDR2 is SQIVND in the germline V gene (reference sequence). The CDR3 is CASSSPGTVPYEQYF. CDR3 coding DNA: TGTGCCAGTAGTAGCCCCGGGACAGTACCCTACGAGCAGTACTTC.

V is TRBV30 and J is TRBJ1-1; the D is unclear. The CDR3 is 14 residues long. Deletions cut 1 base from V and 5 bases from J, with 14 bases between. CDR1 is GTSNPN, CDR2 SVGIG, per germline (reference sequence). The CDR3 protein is CAWSASPVGTEAFF. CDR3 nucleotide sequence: TGTGCCTGGAGTGCCTCGCCGGTGGGAACTGAAGCTTTCTTT.

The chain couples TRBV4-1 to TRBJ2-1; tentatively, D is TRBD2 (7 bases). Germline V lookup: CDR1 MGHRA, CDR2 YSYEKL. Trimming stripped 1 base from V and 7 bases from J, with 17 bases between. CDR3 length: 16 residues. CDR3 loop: CASSQALRGAGNEQFF. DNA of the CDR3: TGCGCCAGCAGCCAAGCCCTTCGGGGGGCGGGGAATGAGCAGTTCTTC.

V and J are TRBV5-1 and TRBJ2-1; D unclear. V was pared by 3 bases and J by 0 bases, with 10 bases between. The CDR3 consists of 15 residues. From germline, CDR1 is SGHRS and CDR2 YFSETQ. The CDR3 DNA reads TGCGCCAGCAGCTACGAATCTGTCTCCTACAATGAGCAGTTCTTC. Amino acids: CASSYESVSYNEQFF.

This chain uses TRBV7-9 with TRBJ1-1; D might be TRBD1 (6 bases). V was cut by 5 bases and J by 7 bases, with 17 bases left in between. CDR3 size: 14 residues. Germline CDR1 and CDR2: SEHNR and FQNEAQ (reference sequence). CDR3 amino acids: CASSQGTAALEAFF. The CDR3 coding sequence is TGTGCCAGCAGCCAGGGGACCGCGGCTCTTGAAGCTTTCTTT. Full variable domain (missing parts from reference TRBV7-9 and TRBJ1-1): DTGVSQNPRHKITKRGQNVTFRCDPISEHNRLYWYRQTLGQGPEFLTYFQNEAQLEKSRLLSDRFSAERPKGSFSTLEIQRTEQGDSAMYLCASSQGTAALEAFFGQGTRLTVV.

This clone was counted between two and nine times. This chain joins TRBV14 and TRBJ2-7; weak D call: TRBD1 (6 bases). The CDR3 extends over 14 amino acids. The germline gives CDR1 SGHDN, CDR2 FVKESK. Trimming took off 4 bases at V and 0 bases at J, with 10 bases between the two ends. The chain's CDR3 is CASSLDSLSYEQYF. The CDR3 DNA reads TGTGCCAGCAGCCTGGACAGCCTCTCCTACGAGCAGTACTTC.

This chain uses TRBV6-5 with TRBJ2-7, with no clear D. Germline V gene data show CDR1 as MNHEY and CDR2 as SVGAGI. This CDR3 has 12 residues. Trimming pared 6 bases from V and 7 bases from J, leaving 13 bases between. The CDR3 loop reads CASRSTVYEQYF. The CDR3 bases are TGTGCCAGCAGATCCACGGTATATGAGCAGTACTTC.

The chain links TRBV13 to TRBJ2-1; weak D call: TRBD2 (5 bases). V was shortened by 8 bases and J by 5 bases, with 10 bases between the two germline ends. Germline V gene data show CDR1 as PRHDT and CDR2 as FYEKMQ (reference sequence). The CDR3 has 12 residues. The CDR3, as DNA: TGTGCCAGCGGGAGTTGGAACAATGAGCAGTTCTTC. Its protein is CASGSWNNEQFF.

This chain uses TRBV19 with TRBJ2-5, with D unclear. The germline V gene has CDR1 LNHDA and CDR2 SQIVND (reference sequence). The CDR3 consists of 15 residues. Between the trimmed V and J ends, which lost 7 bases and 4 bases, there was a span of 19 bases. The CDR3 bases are TGTGCCAGTACCCCTAATCCCCCGGGCGCAGAGACCCAGTACTTC. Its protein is CASTPNPPGAETQYF.

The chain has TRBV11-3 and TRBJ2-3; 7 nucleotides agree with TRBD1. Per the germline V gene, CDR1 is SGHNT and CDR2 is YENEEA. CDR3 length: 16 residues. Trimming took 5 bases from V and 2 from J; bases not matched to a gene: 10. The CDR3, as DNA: TGTGCCAGCAGCACCCGACAGGGCCAATACACAGATACGCAGTATTTT. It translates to CASSTRQGQYTDTQYF.

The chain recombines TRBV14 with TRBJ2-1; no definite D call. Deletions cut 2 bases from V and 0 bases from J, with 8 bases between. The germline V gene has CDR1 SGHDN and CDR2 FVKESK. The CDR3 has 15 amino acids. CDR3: CASSQPMYSYNEQFF. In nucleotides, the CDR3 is TGTGCCAGCAGCCAACCAATGTACTCCTACAATGAGCAGTTCTTC. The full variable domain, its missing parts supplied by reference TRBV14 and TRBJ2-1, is EAGVTQFPSHSVIEKGQTVTLRCDPISGHDNLYWYRRVMGKEIKFLLHFVKESKQDESGMPNNRFLAERTGGTYSTLKVQPAELEDSGVYFCASSQPMYSYNEQFFGPGTRLTVL.

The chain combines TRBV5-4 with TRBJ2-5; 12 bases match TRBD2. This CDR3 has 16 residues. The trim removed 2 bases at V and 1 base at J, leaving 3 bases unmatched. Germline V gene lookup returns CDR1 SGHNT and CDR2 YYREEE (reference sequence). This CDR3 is CASSFGLAGLQETQYF. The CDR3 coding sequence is TGTGCCAGCAGCTTTGGACTAGCGGGACTCCAAGAGACCCAGTACTTC.